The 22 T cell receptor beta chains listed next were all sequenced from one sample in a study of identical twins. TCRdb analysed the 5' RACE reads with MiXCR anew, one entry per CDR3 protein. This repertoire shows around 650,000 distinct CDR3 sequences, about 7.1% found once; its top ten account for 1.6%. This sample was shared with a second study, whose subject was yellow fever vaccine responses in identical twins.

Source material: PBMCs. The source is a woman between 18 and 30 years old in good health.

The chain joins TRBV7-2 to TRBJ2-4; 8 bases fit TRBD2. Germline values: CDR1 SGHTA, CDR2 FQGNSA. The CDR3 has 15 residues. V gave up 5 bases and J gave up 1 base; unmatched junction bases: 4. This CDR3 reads CASSHGGAAKNIQYF. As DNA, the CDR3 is TGTGCCAGCAGCCACGGGGGGGCCGCCAAAAACATTCAGTACTTC.

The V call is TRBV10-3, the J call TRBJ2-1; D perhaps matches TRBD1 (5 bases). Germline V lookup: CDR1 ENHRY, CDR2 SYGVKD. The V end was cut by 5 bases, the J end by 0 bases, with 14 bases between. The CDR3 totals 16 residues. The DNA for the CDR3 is TGTGCCATCAGTAAATTCTCAGGGTTCTCCTACAATGAGCAGTTCTTC. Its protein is CAISKFSGFSYNEQFF.

The CDR3 reads CATSRDGDYTF. The CDR3 nucleotides are TGTGCCACCAGCAGAGATGGGGACTACACCTTC. The rearrangement joins TRBV15 to TRBJ1-2; D ambiguous. CDR3 size: 11 residues. Germline lookup yields CDR1 LNHNV and CDR2 YYDKDF (reference sequence). The V end lost 0 bases, the J end lost 10 bases, and 6 bases lay between the germline ends.

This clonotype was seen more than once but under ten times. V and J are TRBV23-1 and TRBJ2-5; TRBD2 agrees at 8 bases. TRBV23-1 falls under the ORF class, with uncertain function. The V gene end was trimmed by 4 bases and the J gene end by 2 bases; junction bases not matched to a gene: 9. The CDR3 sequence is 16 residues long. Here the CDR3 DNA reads TGCGCCAGCAGTCCCCCCTGGAGCGGGGGACAAGAGACCCAGTACTTC. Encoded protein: CASSPPWSGGQETQYF.

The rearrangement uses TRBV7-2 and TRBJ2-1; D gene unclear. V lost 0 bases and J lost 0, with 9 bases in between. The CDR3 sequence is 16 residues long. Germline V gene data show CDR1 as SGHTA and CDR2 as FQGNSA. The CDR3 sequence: CASSLAGINSYNEQFF. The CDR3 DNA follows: TGTGCCAGCAGCTTAGCGGGTATAAACTCCTACAATGAGCAGTTCTTC.

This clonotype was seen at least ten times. For the CDR3, the DNA is TGCAGTGCTAGTGAGGCTAGCGGGAGAGGGAATGAGCAGTTCTTC. This codes for CSASEASGRGNEQFF. V gene TRBV20-1 combines with J gene TRBJ2-1, with TRBD2 matching over 10 bases. CDR3 length equals 15 residues. After removal of 3 bases from V and 7 bases from J, the junction contained 9 bases not matched to a gene. Germline CDR1 reads DFQATT; CDR2 reads SNEGSKA (reference sequence).

DNA for the CDR3: TGCAGTGCTAGAGTAATAGCGGGAGCCCCCACCGGGGAGCTGTTTTTT. This codes for CSARVIAGAPTGELFF. V is TRBV20-1 and J is TRBJ2-2; TRBD2 agrees at 9 bases. CDR1 is DFQATT, CDR2 SNEGSKA, per germline (reference sequence). The CDR3 contains 16 residues. J lost 4 bases, V lost 1 base, and 7 bases had no gene match.

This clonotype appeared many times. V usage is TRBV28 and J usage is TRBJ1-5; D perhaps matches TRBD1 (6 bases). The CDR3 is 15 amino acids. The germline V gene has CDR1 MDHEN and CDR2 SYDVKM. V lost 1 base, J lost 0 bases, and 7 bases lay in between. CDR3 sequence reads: CASSLSGDSNQPQHF. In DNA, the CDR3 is TGTGCCAGCAGTTTATCAGGGGATAGCAATCAGCCCCAGCATTTT.

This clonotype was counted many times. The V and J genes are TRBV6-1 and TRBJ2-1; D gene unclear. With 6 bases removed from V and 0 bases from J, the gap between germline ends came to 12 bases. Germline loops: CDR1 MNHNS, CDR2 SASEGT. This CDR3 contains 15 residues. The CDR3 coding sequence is TGTGCCAGCAGGAAACCTGGTATCTCCTACAATGAGCAGTTCTTC. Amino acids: CASRKPGISYNEQFF.

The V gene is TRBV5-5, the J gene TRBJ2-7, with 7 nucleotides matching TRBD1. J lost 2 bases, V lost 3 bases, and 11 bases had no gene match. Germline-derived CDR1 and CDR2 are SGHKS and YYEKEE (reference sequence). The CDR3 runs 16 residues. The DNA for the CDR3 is TGTGCCAGCAGCTCCCGAGGACAGGTATCAACCTACGAGCAGTACTTC. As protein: CASSSRGQVSTYEQYF.

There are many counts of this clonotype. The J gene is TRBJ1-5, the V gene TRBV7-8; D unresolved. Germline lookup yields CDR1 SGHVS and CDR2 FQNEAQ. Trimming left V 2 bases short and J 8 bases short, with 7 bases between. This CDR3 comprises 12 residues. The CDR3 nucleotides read TGTGCCAGCAGCTTAATCTTTGAGCCCCAGCATTTT. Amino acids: CASSLIFEPQHF. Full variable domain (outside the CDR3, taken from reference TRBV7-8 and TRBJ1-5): GAGVSQSPRYKVAKRGQDVALRCDPISGHVSLFWYQQALGQGPEFLTYFQNEAQLDKSGLPSDRFFAERPEGSVSTLKIQRTQQEDSAVYLCASSLIFEPQHFGDGTRLSIL.

CDR3 region: CASSDRLDTGELFF. The CDR3 DNA sequence: TGTGCCAGCAGTGACCGCCTTGACACCGGGGAGCTGTTTTTT. V usage is TRBV2 and J usage is TRBJ2-2; no clear D. This CDR3 contains 14 residues. The germline gives CDR1 SNHLY, CDR2 FYNNEI. Trimming took 3 bases from V and 3 from J, leaving 8 bases between them. The whole variable domain, remainder taken from reference TRBV2 and TRBJ2-2, is EPEVTQTPSHQVTQMGQEVILRCVPISNHLYFYWYRQILGQKVEFLVSFYNNEISEKSEIFDDQFSVERPDGSNFTLKIRSTKLEDSAMYFCASSDRLDTGELFFGEGSRLTVL.

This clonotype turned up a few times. CDR3 in DNA: TGTGCCATCAGTGAGACTAGCGGGGTTCAAGAGACCCAGTACTTC. It encodes CAISETSGVQETQYF. The rearrangement uses TRBV10-3 and TRBJ2-5, with 10 bases fitting TRBD2. Looked up from germline, CDR1 is ENHRY and CDR2 is SYGVKD. V was pared by 2 bases and J by 2 bases, with 2 bases of the junction left unmatched. The CDR3 consists of 15 residues.

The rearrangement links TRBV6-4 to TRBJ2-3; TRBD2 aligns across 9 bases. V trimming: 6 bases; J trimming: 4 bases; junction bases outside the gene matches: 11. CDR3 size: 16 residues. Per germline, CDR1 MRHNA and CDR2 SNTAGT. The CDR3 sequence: CASSPGTSLSPDTQYF. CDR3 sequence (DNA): TGTGCCAGCAGCCCCGGGACTAGCTTATCCCCAGATACGCAGTATTTT.

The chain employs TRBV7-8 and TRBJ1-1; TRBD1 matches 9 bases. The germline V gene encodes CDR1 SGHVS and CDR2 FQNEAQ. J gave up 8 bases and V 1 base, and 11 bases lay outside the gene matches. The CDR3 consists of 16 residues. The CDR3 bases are TGTGCCAGCAGCTTAGGATTTACAGGGGGCCCCGGGGAAGCTTTCTTT. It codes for CASSLGFTGGPGEAFF. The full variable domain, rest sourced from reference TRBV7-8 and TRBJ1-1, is GAGVSQSPRYKVAKRGQDVALRCDPISGHVSLFWYQQALGQGPEFLTYFQNEAQLDKSGLPSDRFFAERPEGSVSTLKIQRTQQEDSAVYLCASSLGFTGGPGEAFFGQGTRLTVV.

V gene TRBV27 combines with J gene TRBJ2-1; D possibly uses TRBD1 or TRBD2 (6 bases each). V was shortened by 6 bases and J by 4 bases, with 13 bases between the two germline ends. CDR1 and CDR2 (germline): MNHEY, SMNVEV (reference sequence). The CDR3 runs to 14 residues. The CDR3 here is CASREGGRYNEQFF. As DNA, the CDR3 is TGTGCCAGCAGAGAGGGGGGACGGTACAATGAGCAGTTCTTC.

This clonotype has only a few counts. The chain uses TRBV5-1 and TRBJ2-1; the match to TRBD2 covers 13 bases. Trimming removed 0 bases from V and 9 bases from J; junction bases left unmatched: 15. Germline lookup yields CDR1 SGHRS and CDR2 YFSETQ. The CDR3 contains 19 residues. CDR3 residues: CASSLGSPELAGGFSEQFF. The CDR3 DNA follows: TGCGCCAGCAGCTTGGGCTCGCCTGAACTAGCGGGAGGGTTCAGTGAGCAGTTCTTC.

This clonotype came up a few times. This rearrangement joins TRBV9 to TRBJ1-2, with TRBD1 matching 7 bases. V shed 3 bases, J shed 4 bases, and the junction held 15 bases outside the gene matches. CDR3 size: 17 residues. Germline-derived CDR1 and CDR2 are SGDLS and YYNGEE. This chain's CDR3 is CASSAWTGAPGGYGYTF. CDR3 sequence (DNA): TGTGCCAGCAGCGCATGGACAGGCGCTCCCGGGGGCTATGGCTACACCTTC.

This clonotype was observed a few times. This CDR3 reads CATSGLAGTSSYNEQFF. In DNA form, the CDR3 reads TGTGCCACCAGTGGACTAGCGGGTACAAGCTCCTACAATGAGCAGTTCTTC. The rearrangement links TRBV24-1 to TRBJ2-1, with TRBD2 identical over 10 bases. The V segment lost 5 bases and the J segment 0 bases; nucleotides outside the gene matches: 6. In germline, CDR1 is KGHDR, CDR2 SFDVKD. This CDR3 comprises 17 residues.

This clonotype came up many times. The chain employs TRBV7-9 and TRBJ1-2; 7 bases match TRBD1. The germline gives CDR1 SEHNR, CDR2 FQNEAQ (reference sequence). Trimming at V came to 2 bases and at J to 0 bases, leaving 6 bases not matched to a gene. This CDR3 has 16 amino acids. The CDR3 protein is CASSLQRTGANYGYTF. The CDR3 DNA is TGTGCCAGCAGCTTACAGCGGACAGGCGCTAACTATGGCTACACCTTC.

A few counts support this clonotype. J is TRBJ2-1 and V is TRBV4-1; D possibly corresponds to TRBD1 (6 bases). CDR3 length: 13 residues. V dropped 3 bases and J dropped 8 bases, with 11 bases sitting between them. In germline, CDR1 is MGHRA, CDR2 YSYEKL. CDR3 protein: CASSHAQGYEQFF. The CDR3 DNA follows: TGCGCCAGCAGCCATGCGCAGGGGTATGAGCAGTTCTTC.

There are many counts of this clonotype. CDR3 protein: CASSAGPSSPEAFF. The CDR3 DNA reads as TGCGCCAGCAGCGCGGGACCCTCAAGCCCTGAAGCTTTCTTT. The chain joins TRBV5-1 to TRBJ1-1; maybe TRBD1 (5 bases). Germline CDR1 SGHRS, CDR2 YFSETQ. V lost 4 bases and J 6 bases, leaving 16 bases between the germline ends. This CDR3 region has 14 residues.